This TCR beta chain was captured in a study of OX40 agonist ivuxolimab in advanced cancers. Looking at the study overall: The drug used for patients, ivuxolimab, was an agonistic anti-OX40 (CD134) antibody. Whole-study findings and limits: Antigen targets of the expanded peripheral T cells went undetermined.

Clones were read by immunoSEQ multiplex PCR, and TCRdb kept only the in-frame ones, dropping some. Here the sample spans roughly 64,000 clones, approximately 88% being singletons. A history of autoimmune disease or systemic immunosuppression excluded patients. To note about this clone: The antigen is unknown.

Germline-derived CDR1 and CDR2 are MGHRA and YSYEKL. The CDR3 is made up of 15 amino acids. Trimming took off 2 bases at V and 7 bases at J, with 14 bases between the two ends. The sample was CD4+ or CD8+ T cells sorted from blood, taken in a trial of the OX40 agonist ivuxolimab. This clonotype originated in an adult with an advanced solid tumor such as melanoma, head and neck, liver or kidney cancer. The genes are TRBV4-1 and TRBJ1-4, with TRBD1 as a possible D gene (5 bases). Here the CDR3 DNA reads TGCGCCAGCAGCCAAATCGGGGGAGGGGTTGAAAAACTGTTTTTT. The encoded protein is CASSQIGGGVEKLFF.